The rows below give T cell receptor beta chains drawn from one sample of a study of shared T cell receptors in the human thymus. Sequenced by immunoSEQ multiplex PCR; TCRdb stores in-frame clones only, minus some. The data show 650,000 to 950,000 clones, 80% to 90% seen once. These data are also associated with another study on human thymus T cells.

Specimen: thymocytes. Source of these receptors: a girl in the first two years of life with a congenital heart defect. Both conserved end residues are part of each CDR3. The order of the fields is J gene, clone size, V gene, CDR3 protein. Size values are once, few and many counts, or a class for expanded clones, and some rows have none.

j_call: TRBJ2-1; clone_size: -; v_call: TRBV9; cdr3_aa: CASNPGQSYNEQFF
j_call: TRBJ1-1; clone_size: few; v_call: TRBV2; cdr3_aa: CASRTSYPGTEAFF
j_call: TRBJ1-6; clone_size: -; v_call: TRBV7-7; cdr3_aa: CASSNRGSSPLHF
j_call: TRBJ1-2; clone_size: -; v_call: TRBV12-5; cdr3_aa: CASGLGVDRMNYGYTF
j_call: TRBJ2-7; clone_size: -; v_call: TRBV6-1; cdr3_aa: CASRRAYEQYF
j_call: TRBJ1-2; clone_size: once; v_call: TRBV10-3; cdr3_aa: CAILGGREKLNYGYTF
j_call: TRBJ1-1; clone_size: -; v_call: TRBV5-8; cdr3_aa: CASGSPPGGYEAFF
j_call: TRBJ1-2; clone_size: few; v_call: TRBV28; cdr3_aa: CASSFGTNYGYTF
j_call: TRBJ2-7; clone_size: -; v_call: TRBV4-3; cdr3_aa: CASSQGGDSHATYEQYF
j_call: TRBJ2-3; clone_size: -; v_call: TRBV5-1; cdr3_aa: CASSCRLAGGADTQYF
j_call: TRBJ2-3; clone_size: few; v_call: TRBV5-1; cdr3_aa: CASSREVRPDTQYF
j_call: TRBJ1-2; clone_size: -; v_call: TRBV6-6; cdr3_aa: CASTDRGEGGPRYTF
j_call: TRBJ2-7; clone_size: -; v_call: TRBV7-9; cdr3_aa: CASSSTNGQGAGEQYF
j_call: TRBJ1-1; clone_size: -; v_call: TRBV6-4; cdr3_aa: CASRPEEGKAFF
j_call: TRBJ1-4; clone_size: once; v_call: TRBV15; cdr3_aa: CATSSLPGTGLLEKLFF
j_call: TRBJ2-1; clone_size: -; v_call: TRBV5-1; cdr3_aa: CASSLFHEQFF
j_call: TRBJ2-7; clone_size: -; v_call: TRBV11-2; cdr3_aa: CASSLGDRKTYEQYF
j_call: TRBJ2-3; clone_size: -; v_call: TRBV5-6; cdr3_aa: CASSLVYSEGANTQYF
j_call: TRBJ1-1; clone_size: -; v_call: TRBV12-5; cdr3_aa: CASGYVGAKVNTEAFF
j_call: TRBJ1-6; clone_size: few; v_call: TRBV6-1; cdr3_aa: CASSDMQGYSPLHF
j_call: TRBJ1-1; clone_size: once; v_call: TRBV29-1; cdr3_aa: CSVEDGWGPSADTEAFF
j_call: TRBJ2-5; clone_size: -; v_call: TRBV7-2; cdr3_aa: CASSPIGLFRGQETQYF
j_call: TRBJ1-5; clone_size: -; v_call: TRBV7-8; cdr3_aa: CASSLAYTQPQHF
j_call: TRBJ2-5; clone_size: -; v_call: TRBV29-1; cdr3_aa: CSVEGPSFKETQYF
j_call: TRBJ2-7; clone_size: -; v_call: TRBV15; cdr3_aa: CATSLRQGFNSATRQYF
j_call: TRBJ2-7; clone_size: -; v_call: TRBV19; cdr3_aa: CASNSGHLPYEQYF
j_call: TRBJ1-1; clone_size: once; v_call: TRBV7-2; cdr3_aa: CASRTQGDTEAFF
j_call: TRBJ2-7; clone_size: -; v_call: TRBV7-2; cdr3_aa: CASSKRQGYEQYF
j_call: TRBJ1-6; clone_size: few; v_call: TRBV5-1; cdr3_aa: CASSLAGPREYSPLHF
j_call: TRBJ2-7; clone_size: -; v_call: TRBV5-6; cdr3_aa: CASSFQGFRYEQYF
j_call: TRBJ1-5; clone_size: -; v_call: TRBV5-5; cdr3_aa: CASSLVRGQPQHF
j_call: TRBJ1-3; clone_size: few; v_call: TRBV9; cdr3_aa: CASSLHGPGNTIYF
j_call: TRBJ1-2; clone_size: -; v_call: TRBV5-1; cdr3_aa: CASSLGNPLYGYTF
j_call: TRBJ2-1; clone_size: -; v_call: TRBV14; cdr3_aa: CASSQDDGQGRHNEQFF
j_call: TRBJ2-7; clone_size: -; v_call: TRBV27; cdr3_aa: CASSLSQGAYEQYF
j_call: TRBJ1-6; clone_size: -; v_call: TRBV6-7; cdr3_aa: CASTGLPSSYNSPLHF
j_call: TRBJ2-1; clone_size: -; v_call: TRBV9; cdr3_aa: CASSGRLTPYNEQFF
j_call: TRBJ1-1; clone_size: few; v_call: TRBV7-4; cdr3_aa: CASSLGSTENTEAFF
j_call: TRBJ2-7; clone_size: -; v_call: TRBV30; cdr3_aa: CAWSSSGGTAYEQYF
j_call: TRBJ1-2; clone_size: -; v_call: TRBV27; cdr3_aa: CASSFQTGSDDGYTF
j_call: TRBJ1-1; clone_size: -; v_call: TRBV6-5; cdr3_aa: CASSYSRQFMNTEAFF
j_call: TRBJ1-5; clone_size: -; v_call: TRBV11-2; cdr3_aa: CASSPGAGPQHF
j_call: TRBJ2-2; clone_size: -; v_call: TRBV10-3; cdr3_aa: CAITSGTTGELFF
j_call: TRBJ2-3; clone_size: -; v_call: TRBV6-5; cdr3_aa: CASSPRGGVDTQYF
j_call: TRBJ1-2; clone_size: -; v_call: TRBV2; cdr3_aa: CASSEMKHRKYYGYTF
j_call: TRBJ1-1; clone_size: -; v_call: TRBV7-2; cdr3_aa: CASSFIQGRGSKAFF
j_call: TRBJ2-6; clone_size: -; v_call: TRBV7-9; cdr3_aa: CASSLRSGTSGANVLTF
j_call: TRBJ2-3; clone_size: -; v_call: TRBV6-6; cdr3_aa: CASSYVAGGPPDTQYF
j_call: TRBJ1-4; clone_size: -; v_call: TRBV5-6; cdr3_aa: CASTSLGWGAIEEKLFF
j_call: TRBJ1-1; clone_size: -; v_call: TRBV5-1; cdr3_aa: CASSIGTGGVSVNTEAFF
j_call: TRBJ2-7; clone_size: -; v_call: TRBV5-6; cdr3_aa: CASSLRDRVGEQYF
j_call: TRBJ1-1; clone_size: -; v_call: TRBV9; cdr3_aa: CASSNPGTGVEGSTEAFF
j_call: TRBJ2-7; clone_size: -; v_call: TRBV5-1; cdr3_aa: CASSCNPNPSRDEQYF
j_call: TRBJ1-5; clone_size: -; v_call: TRBV6-4; cdr3_aa: CASSDRPRGSRDRKNSNQPQHF
j_call: TRBJ1-1; clone_size: -; v_call: TRBV30; cdr3_aa: CAWSQSNTEAFF